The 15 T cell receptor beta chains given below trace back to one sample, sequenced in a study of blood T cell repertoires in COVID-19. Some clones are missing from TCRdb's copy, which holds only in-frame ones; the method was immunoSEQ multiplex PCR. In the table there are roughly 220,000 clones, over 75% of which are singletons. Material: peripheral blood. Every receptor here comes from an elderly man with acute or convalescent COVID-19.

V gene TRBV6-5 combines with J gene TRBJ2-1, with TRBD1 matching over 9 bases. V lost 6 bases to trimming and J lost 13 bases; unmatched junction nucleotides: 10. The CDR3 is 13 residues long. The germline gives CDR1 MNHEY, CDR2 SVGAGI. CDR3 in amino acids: CASRPVDRGLQFF. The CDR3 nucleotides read TGTGCCAGCAGACCCGTGGACAGGGGACTTCAGTTCTTC.

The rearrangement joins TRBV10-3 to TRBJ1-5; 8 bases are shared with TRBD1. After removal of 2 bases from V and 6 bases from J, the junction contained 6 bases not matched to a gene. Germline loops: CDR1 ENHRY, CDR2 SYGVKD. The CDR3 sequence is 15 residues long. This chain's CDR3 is CAISEGQGAVQPQHF. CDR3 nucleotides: TGTGCCATCAGTGAGGGTCAGGGGGCAGTTCAGCCCCAGCATTTT.

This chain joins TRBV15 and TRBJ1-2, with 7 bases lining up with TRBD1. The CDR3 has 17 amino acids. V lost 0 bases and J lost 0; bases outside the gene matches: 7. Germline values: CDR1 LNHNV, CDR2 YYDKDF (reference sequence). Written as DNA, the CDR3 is TGTGCCACCAGCAGAGAAAGGGGGCAGCGCCCTAACTATGGCTACACCTTC. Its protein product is CATSRERGQRPNYGYTF.

In DNA form, the CDR3 reads TGTGCCAGCAGCCGCACAGGGGGGACTAATGAAAAACTGTTTTTT. It translates to CASSRTGGTNEKLFF. The V gene is TRBV7-2, the J gene TRBJ1-4; 8 bases fit TRBD1. This CDR3 is 15 amino acids long. The germline CDR1 and CDR2 sequences are SGHTA and FQGNSA. V dropped 5 bases and J dropped 2; count of bases not matched to a gene: 4. Full variable domain (rest looked up from reference TRBV7-2 and TRBJ1-4): GAGVSQSPSNKVTEKGKDVELRCDPISGHTALYWYRQSLGQGLEFLIYFQGNSAPDKSGLPSDRFSAERTGGSVSTLTIQRTQQEDSAVYLCASSRTGGTNEKLFFGSGTQLSVL.

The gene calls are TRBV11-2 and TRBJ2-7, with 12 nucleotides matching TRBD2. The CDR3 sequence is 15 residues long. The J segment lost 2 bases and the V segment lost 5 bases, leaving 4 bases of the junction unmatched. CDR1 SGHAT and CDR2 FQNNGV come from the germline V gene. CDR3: CASSPRLAGAYEQYF. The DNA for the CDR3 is TGTGCCAGCAGCCCTAGACTAGCGGGGGCCTACGAGCAGTACTTC.

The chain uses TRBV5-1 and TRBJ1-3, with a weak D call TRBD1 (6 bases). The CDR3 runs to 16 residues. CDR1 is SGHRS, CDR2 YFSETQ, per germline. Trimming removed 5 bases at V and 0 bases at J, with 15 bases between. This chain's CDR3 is CASRSTDSYSGNTIYF. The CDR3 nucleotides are TGCGCCAGCAGGAGTACGGACAGTTACTCTGGAAACACCATATATTTT.

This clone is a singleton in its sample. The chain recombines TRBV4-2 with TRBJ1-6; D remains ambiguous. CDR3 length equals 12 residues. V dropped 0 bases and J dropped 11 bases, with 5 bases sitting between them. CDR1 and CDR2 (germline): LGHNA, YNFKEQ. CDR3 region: CASSQDYAPLHF. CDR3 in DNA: TGTGCCAGCAGCCAAGATTATGCACCCCTCCACTTT.

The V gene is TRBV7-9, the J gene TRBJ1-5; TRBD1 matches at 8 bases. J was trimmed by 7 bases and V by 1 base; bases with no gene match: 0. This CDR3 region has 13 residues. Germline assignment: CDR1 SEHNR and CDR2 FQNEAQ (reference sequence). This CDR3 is CASSLGTGQPQHF. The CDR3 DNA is TGTGCCAGCAGCTTAGGGACAGGGCAGCCCCAGCATTTT.

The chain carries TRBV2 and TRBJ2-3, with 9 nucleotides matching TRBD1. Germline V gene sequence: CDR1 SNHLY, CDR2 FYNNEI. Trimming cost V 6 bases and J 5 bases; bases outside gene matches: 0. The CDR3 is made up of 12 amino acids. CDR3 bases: TGTGCCAGCAGGACAGGGGGAGATACGCAGTATTTT. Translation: CASRTGGDTQYF.

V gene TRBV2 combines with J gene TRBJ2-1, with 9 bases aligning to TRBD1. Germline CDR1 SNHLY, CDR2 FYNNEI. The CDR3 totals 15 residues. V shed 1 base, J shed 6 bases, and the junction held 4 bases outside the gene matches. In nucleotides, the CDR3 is TGTGCCAGCAGTGAAGACAGGGGGCCTTTCAATGAGCAGTTCTTC. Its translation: CASSEDRGPFNEQFF.

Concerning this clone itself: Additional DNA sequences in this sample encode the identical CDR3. The CDR3 protein is CASSVGAGAYNEQFF. The CDR3 nucleotides are TGTGCCAGCAGCGTAGGAGCGGGAGCCTACAATGAGCAGTTCTTC. The V call is TRBV9, the J call TRBJ2-1; 8 bases match TRBD2. The V gene end was trimmed by 0 bases and the J gene end by 2 bases; junction bases not matched to a gene: 1. The CDR3 totals 15 residues. Germline assignment: CDR1 SGDLS and CDR2 YYNGEE.

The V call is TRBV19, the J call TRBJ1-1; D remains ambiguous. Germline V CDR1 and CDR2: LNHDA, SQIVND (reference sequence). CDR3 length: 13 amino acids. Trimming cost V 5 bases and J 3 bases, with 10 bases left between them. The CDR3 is CASSLQRDTEAFF. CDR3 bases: TGTGCCAGTAGTCTCCAAAGAGACACTGAAGCTTTCTTT.

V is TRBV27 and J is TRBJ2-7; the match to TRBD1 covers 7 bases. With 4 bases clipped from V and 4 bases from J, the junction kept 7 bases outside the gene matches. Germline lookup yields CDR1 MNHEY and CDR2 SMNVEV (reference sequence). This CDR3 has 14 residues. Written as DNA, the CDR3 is TGTGCCAGCAGTTCCCGGACAGGTCGGTACGAGCAGTACGTC. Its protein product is CASSSRTGRYEQYV.

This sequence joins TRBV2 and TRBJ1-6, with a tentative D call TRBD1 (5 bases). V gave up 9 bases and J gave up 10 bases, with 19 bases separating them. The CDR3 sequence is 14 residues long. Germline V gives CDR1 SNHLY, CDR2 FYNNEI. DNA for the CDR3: TGTGCCAGTTCAGACAGTCAATCGGCCTCACCCCTCCACTTT. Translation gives CASSDSQSASPLHF.

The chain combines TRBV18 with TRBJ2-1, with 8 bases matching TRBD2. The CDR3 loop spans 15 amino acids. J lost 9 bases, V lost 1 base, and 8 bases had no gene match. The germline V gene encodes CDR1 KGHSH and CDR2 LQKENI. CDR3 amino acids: CASSPRPSGSSEQFF. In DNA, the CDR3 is TGTGCCAGCTCACCACGTCCCAGCGGGAGTAGTGAGCAGTTCTTC.